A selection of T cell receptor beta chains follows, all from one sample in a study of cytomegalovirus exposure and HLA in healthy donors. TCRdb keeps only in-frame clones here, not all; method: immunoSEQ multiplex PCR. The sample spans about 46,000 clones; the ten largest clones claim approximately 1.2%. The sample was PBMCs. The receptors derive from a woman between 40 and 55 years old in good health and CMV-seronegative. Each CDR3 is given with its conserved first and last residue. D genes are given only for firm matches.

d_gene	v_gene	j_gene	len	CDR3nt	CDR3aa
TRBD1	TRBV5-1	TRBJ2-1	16	TGCGCCAGCAGCCTGGGACAGGGGAGCTCCTACAATGAGCAGTTCTTC	CASSLGQGSSYNEQFF
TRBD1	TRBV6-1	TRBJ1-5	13	TGTGCCACGACGGACAGGAGAAATCAGCCCCAGCATTTT	CATTDRRNQPQHF
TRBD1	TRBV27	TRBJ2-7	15	TGTGCCAGCAGTGAGTCCGGGACAGGGAGCCACGAGCAGTACTTC	CASSESGTGSHEQYF
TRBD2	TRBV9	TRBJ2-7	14	TGTGCCAGCAGCGTAGGGACTAGCGGGAGCCTGCAGTACTTC	CASSVGTSGSLQYF
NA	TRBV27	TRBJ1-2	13	TGTGCCAGCAGTTTATACAGGGACTATGGCTACACCTTC	CASSLYRDYGYTF
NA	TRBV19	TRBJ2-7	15	TGTGCCAGTAGTATAGCGGCGGGTAGGGCCTACGAGCAGTACTTC	CASSIAAGRAYEQYF
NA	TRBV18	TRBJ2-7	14	TGTGCCAGCTCACCTGACAGATTTACATACGAGCAGTACTTC	CASSPDRFTYEQYF
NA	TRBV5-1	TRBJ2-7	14	TGCGCCAGCAGCCCCACCTCGGGCTCCTACGAGCAGTACTTC	CASSPTSGSYEQYF
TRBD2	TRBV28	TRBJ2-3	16	TGTGCCAGCAGTCCCTTTAAGGGCGGGAGGACAGATACGCAGTATTTT	CASSPFKGGRTDTQYF
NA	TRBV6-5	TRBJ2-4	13	TGTGCCAGCAGTCAACAGGGTGGAAACATTCAGTACTTC	CASSQQGGNIQYF
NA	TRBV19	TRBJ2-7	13	TGTGCCAGTAGCGAGGATCCTGAATACGAGCAGTACTTC	CASSEDPEYEQYF
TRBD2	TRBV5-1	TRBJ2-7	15	TGCGCCAGCTCCGGGGGCGGGAGGGTAGCCTACGAGCAGTACTTC	CASSGGGRVAYEQYF
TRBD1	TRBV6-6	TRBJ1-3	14	TGTGCCAGCAGGACAGGGGGCTCTGGAAACACCATATATTTT	CASRTGGSGNTIYF
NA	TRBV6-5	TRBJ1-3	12	TGTGCCAGCAGTCCTTCTGGAAACACCATATATTTT	CASSPSGNTIYF
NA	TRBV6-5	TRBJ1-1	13	TGTGCCAGCAGTTACGACAGCCACACTGAAGCTTTCTTT	CASSYDSHTEAFF
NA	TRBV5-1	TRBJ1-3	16	TGCGCCAGCAGCTTGGGCCCATCAGGCTACGGAAACACCATATATTTT	CASSLGPSGYGNTIYF
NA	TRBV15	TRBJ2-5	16	TGTGCCACCAGCATAGAACCCGGGGAGGACGAAGAGACCCAGTACTTC	CATSIEPGEDEETQYF
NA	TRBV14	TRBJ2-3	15	TGTGCCAGCAGCCAAGATCCCGGAGTCGGAGATACGCAGTATTTT	CASSQDPGVGDTQYF
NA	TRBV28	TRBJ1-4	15	TGTGCCAGCAGCCCCATAGGGCGGGGAGGGGAAAAACTGTTTTTT	CASSPIGRGGEKLFF
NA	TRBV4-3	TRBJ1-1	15	TGCGCCAGCAGCCAAGGGGGTACAGGGATCACTGAAGCTTTCTTT	CASSQGGTGITEAFF
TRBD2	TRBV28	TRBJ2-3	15	TGTGCCAGCAGCATCCGCCTTGGCGGGAGGGATACGCAGTATTTT	CASSIRLGGRDTQYF
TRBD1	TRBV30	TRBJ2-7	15	TGTGCCGGGACGGCCGGGACAGGCCTTTCCTACGAGCAGTACTTC	CAGTAGTGLSYEQYF
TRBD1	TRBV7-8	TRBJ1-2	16	TGTGCCAGCAGCTCCCTGCTTGAGACAGGGGGCTATGGCTACACCTTC	CASSSLLETGGYGYTF
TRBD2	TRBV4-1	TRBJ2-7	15	TGCGCCAGCAGCCAGCCTAGCGGGAGATCCTACGAGCAGTACTTC	CASSQPSGRSYEQYF
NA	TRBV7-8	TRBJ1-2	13	TGTGCCAGCAGCTTACCTGGGGGGTGGGGCTACACCTTC	CASSLPGGWGYTF
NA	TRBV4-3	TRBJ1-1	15	TGCGCCAGCAGCCAAGATCAGTCAGGGAACACTGAAGCTTTCTTT	CASSQDQSGNTEAFF
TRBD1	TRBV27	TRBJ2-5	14	TGTGCCAGCAGTACTCGGACAGGGGTGGCGACCCAGTACTTC	CASSTRTGVATQYF
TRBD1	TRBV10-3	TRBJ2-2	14	TGTGCCATCAGGGGGACAGGGGGCACCGGGGAGCTGTTTTTT	CAIRGTGGTGELFF
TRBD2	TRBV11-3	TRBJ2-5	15	TGTGCCAGCAGCATGGGGGGTACTAGCGTGGAGACCCAGTACTTC	CASSMGGTSVETQYF
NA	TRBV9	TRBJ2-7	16	TGTGCCAGCAGCGATGCCCGTAGAGGGAGAACGGGGGAGCAGTACTTC	CASSDARRGRTGEQYF
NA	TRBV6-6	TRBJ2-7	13	TGTGCCAGCGACCCAGGAGGTGGTTACGAGCAGTACTTC	CASDPGGGYEQYF
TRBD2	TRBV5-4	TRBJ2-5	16	TGTGCCAGCAGTCCTTTTCCCGGACTAGCGGAGGAGACCCAGTACTTC	CASSPFPGLAEETQYF
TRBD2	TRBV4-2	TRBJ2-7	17	TGTGCCAGCAGCCCCCGGACTAGCGGGAGGCCTACCTACGAGCAGTACTTC	CASSPRTSGRPTYEQYF
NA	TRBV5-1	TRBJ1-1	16	TGCGCCAGCAGCTTGGCGGGACAAGCCCTTAGGACTGAAGCTTTCTTT	CASSLAGQALRTEAFF
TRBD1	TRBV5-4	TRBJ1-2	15	TGTGCCAGCAGCCTACCAGGGGGTAGGAACTATGGCTACACCTTC	CASSLPGGRNYGYTF
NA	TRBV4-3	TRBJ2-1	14	TGCGCCAGCAGCCAGGCCCACTACGTCAATGAGCAGTTCTTC	CASSQAHYVNEQFF
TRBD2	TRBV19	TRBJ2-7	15	TGTGCCAGTAGTATAGGAAGCGGGGTAGGGTACGAGCAGTACTTC	CASSIGSGVGYEQYF
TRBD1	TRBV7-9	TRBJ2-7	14	TGTGCCAGCAGCGACCGGGACAGGGGCTACGAGCAGTACTTC	CASSDRDRGYEQYF
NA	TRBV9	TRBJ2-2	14	TGTGCCAGCAGCGCTAGTAGGAGGGGCGGGGAGCTGTTTTTT	CASSASRRGGELFF
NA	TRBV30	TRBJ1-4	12	TGTGCCTGGAGCCGGAGGGGGGGAAAACTGTTTTTT	CAWSRRGGKLFF
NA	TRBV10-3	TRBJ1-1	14	TGTGCCATCAGTGGGGGCCGGGCGAACACTGAAGCTTTCTTT	CAISGGRANTEAFF
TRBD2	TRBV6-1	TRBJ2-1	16	TGTGCCAGCAGTGACCCAGCGGGAATAACCTACAATGAGCAGTTCTTC	CASSDPAGITYNEQFF
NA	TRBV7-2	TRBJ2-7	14	TGTGCCAGCAGCTTAGGACAGATAGACTACGAGCAGTACTTC	CASSLGQIDYEQYF
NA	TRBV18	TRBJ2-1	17	TGTGCCAGCTCACCACCGCTAATAGGGGGACCTGGCAATGAGCAGTTCTTC	CASSPPLIGGPGNEQFF
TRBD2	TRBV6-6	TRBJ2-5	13	TGTGCCAGCGGACTAGCGGTTCAAGAGACCCAGTACTTC	CASGLAVQETQYF
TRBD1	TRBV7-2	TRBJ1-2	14	TGTGCCAGCAGCTCCGGGACAGGGAACTATGGCTACACCTTC	CASSSGTGNYGYTF
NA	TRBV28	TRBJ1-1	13	TGTGCCAGCACCCTCCAGGGTTACACTGAAGCTTTCTTT	CASTLQGYTEAFF
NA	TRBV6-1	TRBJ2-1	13	TGTGCCAGCAGTGGTATAGATTACAATGAGCAGTTCTTC	CASSGIDYNEQFF
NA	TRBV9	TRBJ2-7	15	TGTGCCAGCAGCGTAGGGAGTCAGACCCACTACGAGCAGTACTTC	CASSVGSQTHYEQYF
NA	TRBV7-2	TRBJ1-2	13	TGTGCCAGCACCTCAGCCGGGGAGTATGGCTACACCTTC	CASTSAGEYGYTF
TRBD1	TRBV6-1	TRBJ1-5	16	TGTGCCAGCAGTGAAAACAGGGGGGACAGGGGCCAGCCCCAGCATTTT	CASSENRGDRGQPQHF
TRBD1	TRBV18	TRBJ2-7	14	TGTGCCAGCAGCGCCGGGACAGGGTTTTACGAGCAGTACTTC	CASSAGTGFYEQYF
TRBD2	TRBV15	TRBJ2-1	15	TGTGCCACCAGCAGAGAGGCTAGCGGGACGAATGAGCAGTTCTTC	CATSREASGTNEQFF
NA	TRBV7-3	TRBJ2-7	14	TGTGCCAGCAGCTTAAGTTATGGAGGGAACGAGCAGTACTTC	CASSLSYGGNEQYF
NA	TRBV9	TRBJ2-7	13	TGTGCCAGTTCGCGTATGCAGGGGTACGAGCAGTACTTC	CASSRMQGYEQYF
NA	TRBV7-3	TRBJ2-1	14	TGTGCCAGCAGCTTGGAGGGCCTGGGCAATGAGCAGTTCTTC	CASSLEGLGNEQFF
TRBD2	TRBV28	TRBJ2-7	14	TGTGCCAGCAGTTCTTACGGGACTACCTACGAGCAGTACTTC	CASSSYGTTYEQYF